The 20 T cell receptor beta chains below come from one sample, sequenced in a study of cytomegalovirus exposure and HLA in healthy donors. The PCR was carried out with 60 Vbeta primers and 13 Jbeta primers. Sequencing was performed with immunoSEQ multiplex PCR; in TCRdb, only in-frame clones are kept and a portion is missing. Of some 96,000 clones in the sample, roughly three fifths were seen once. Sequencing was done on a sample of PBMCs. These receptors were obtained from a man aged 55-75 years in good health and CMV-seronegative.

This clone was counted a few times. An end of the junction does not agree with germline; a read error may underlie this. V gene TRBV7-9 combines with J gene TRBJ1-4; a possible D gene is TRBD1 (5 bases). Germline V gives CDR1 SEHNR, CDR2 FQNEAQ (reference sequence). This CDR3 has 16 residues. CDR3 protein: CSSSSHPRGSNEKLFF. Here the CDR3 DNA reads TGTTCCAGCAGCTCCCACCCAAGGGGCTCTAATGAAAAACTGTTTTTT.

The chain employs TRBV15 and TRBJ1-2; 8 bases map to TRBD1. CDR3 length equals 13 residues. V lost 4 bases to trimming and J lost 7 bases; unmatched junction nucleotides: 5. CDR1 LNHNV and CDR2 YYDKDF come from the germline V gene (reference sequence). CDR3 residues: CATSMDRVSGYTF. The CDR3 bases are TGTGCCACCAGCATGGACAGGGTTTCTGGCTACACCTTC.

The rearrangement links TRBV27 to TRBJ1-6, with TRBD1 matching 7 bases. Trimming took 2 bases from V and 8 from J; bases not matched to a gene: 6. This CDR3 contains 15 residues. Germline CDR1 and CDR2: MNHEY and SMNVEV (reference sequence). CDR3 DNA sequence: TGTGCCAGCAGTTTAGGGACAGCAACCTATTCACCCCTCCACTTT. Protein: CASSLGTATYSPLHF.

This clone was detected a few times. This chain uses TRBV7-3 with TRBJ2-7, with D possibly TRBD2 on 5 matching bases. The CDR3 has 15 residues. From germline, CDR1 is SGHTA and CDR2 FQGTGA. The V and J ends lost 5 bases and 3 bases respectively, with 17 bases between them. The CDR3 DNA follows: TGTGCCAGCAGCCTCCGACGAGGGCCCGACTACGAGCAGTACTTC. Translating it yields CASSLRRGPDYEQYF. The whole variable domain, filled in from reference TRBV7-3 and TRBJ2-7, reads GAGVSQTPSNKVTEKGKYVELRCDPISGHTALYWYRQSLGQGPEFLIYFQGTGAADDSGLPNDRFFAVRPEGSVSTLKIQRTERGDSAVYLCASSLRRGPDYEQYFGPGTRLTVT.

This chain links TRBV19 with TRBJ2-3; D is unresolved. Germline values: CDR1 LNHDA, CDR2 SQIVND (reference sequence). Trimming took 6 bases from V and 1 from J, leaving 11 bases between them. The CDR3 is 14 amino acids. The CDR3 protein is CASSAATRTDTQYF. CDR3 DNA sequence: TGTGCCAGTAGCGCGGCGACTCGCACAGATACGCAGTATTTT.

This clone was detected a few times. This chain uses TRBV7-3 with TRBJ1-2; D is possibly TRBD1 (5 bases). Trimming stripped 6 bases from V and 7 bases from J, with 27 bases between. Germline V gene lookup returns CDR1 SGHTA and CDR2 FQGTGA. The CDR3 is made up of 17 amino acids. The CDR3 spells CASREKRGSRDQPGYTF. The CDR3 DNA reads as TGTGCCAGCAGGGAGAAGCGGGGCTCCCGGGACCAACCTGGCTACACCTTC.

This clone was seen only once. CDR3 DNA: TGTGCCAGCAGCCCACCTAGGCCCTCTGGGGCCAACGTCCTGACTTTC. Translated: CASSPPRPSGANVLTF. The chain links TRBV2 to TRBJ2-6; D is uncertain. Trimming left V 6 bases short and J 0 bases short, with 12 bases between. The length of the CDR3 is 16 residues. Germline-derived CDR1 and CDR2 are SNHLY and FYNNEI.

The CDR3 DNA follows: TGTGCCAGCAGCGTAGCGGGTTTTGGTTCAGATACGCAGTATTTT. Its protein product is CASSVAGFGSDTQYF. V gene TRBV9 combines with J gene TRBJ2-3; no firm D call. The germline gives CDR1 SGDLS, CDR2 YYNGEE. V lost 0 bases and J lost 4, with 12 bases in between. This CDR3 comprises 15 residues.

This clone is a singleton in its sample. The gene calls are TRBV7-2 and TRBJ1-5; no clear D. Germline CDR1 reads SGHTA; CDR2 reads FQGNSA. The CDR3 contains 14 residues. Trimming shortened V by 2 bases and J by 5 bases, and 10 bases separated the two germline ends. The CDR3 sequence: CASSLRGRYQPQHF. As DNA, the CDR3 is TGTGCCAGCAGCTTACGTGGGAGATATCAGCCCCAGCATTTT. Complete variable domain (other parts from reference TRBV7-2 and TRBJ1-5): GAGVSQSPSNKVTEKGKDVELRCDPISGHTALYWYRQSLGQGLEFLIYFQGNSAPDKSGLPSDRFSAERTGGSVSTLTIQRTQQEDSAVYLCASSLRGRYQPQHFGDGTRLSIL.

This chain connects TRBV15 to TRBJ1-6; D remains unclear. The CDR3 runs 15 residues. The V gene's germline CDR1 is LNHNV and CDR2 YYDKDF (reference sequence). The V and J ends lost 0 bases and 13 bases respectively, with 16 bases between them. DNA of the CDR3: TGTGCCACCAGCAGAGAATTAAAGCCCCCTTCCCCCCTCCACTTT. Translated, it gives CATSRELKPPSPLHF.

This clone was counted a few times. The chain couples TRBV11-3 to TRBJ2-5; 9 bases align to TRBD2. V shed 7 bases, J shed 4 bases, and the junction held 10 bases outside the gene matches. Germline loops: CDR1 SGHNT, CDR2 YENEEA. This CDR3 is built from 15 residues. For the CDR3, the DNA is TGTGCCAGCACGGTGGCGGGAGGGCCAGGAGAGACCCAGTACTTC. This encodes CASTVAGGPGETQYF.

The rearrangement uses TRBV28 and TRBJ2-7; TRBD1 aligns across 8 bases. Germline CDR1 MDHEN, CDR2 SYDVKM. The CDR3 is 14 amino acids. V lost 7 bases and J lost 3; bases outside the gene matches: 8. CDR3 nucleotides: TGTGCCAGCACATACCAGGGGGCACACTACGAGCAGTACTTC. Its translation: CASTYQGAHYEQYF.

The V call is TRBV7-3, the J call TRBJ2-5; TRBD1 aligns across 9 bases. The trim removed 0 bases at V and 7 bases at J, leaving 9 bases unmatched. The CDR3 is 16 amino acids. In germline, CDR1 is SGHTA, CDR2 FQGTGA. The CDR3: CASSLTPGGQGGTQYF. DNA of the CDR3: TGTGCCAGCAGCTTAACCCCGGGGGGACAGGGCGGGACCCAGTACTTC.

The chain employs TRBV6-4 and TRBJ1-1, with 7 bases lining up with TRBD1. After removal of 7 bases from V and 8 bases from J, the junction contained 16 bases not matched to a gene. The CDR3 runs 15 residues. Looked up from germline, CDR1 is MRHNA and CDR2 is SNTAGT. The CDR3 bases are TGTGCCAGCACAGAGACCTTTGGGACAGTAAGGGAAGCTTTCTTT. Its translation is CASTETFGTVREAFF.

This clone was found a few times. The rearrangement uses TRBV18 and TRBJ2-1; possible D gene TRBD2, 7 bases. CDR3 length: 15 amino acids. CDR1 and CDR2 (germline): KGHSH, LQKENI. V was shortened by 3 bases and J by 2 bases, with 11 bases between the two germline ends. The CDR3 is CASSPSGGTYNEQFF. CDR3 nucleotides: TGTGCCAGCTCACCCTCGGGGGGCACCTACAATGAGCAGTTCTTC.

CDR3 coding DNA: TGTGCCTGGAGCAGGGTAGGGAACAATGAGCAGTTCTTC. Amino acid sequence: CAWSRVGNNEQFF. This chain links TRBV30 with TRBJ2-1, with D possibly TRBD1 on 5 matching bases. The CDR3 contains 13 residues. The V gene's germline CDR1 is GTSNPN and CDR2 SVGIG (reference sequence). Trimming removed 3 bases at V and 5 bases at J, with 11 bases between.

Comments on this clone: One end of the junction fails to match germline, which may point to a read error. The J gene is TRBJ2-1, the V gene TRBV7-7; 9 nucleotides match TRBD1. The CDR3 extends over 14 amino acids. CDR1 is SSHAT and CDR2 is FNYEAQ in the germline V gene (reference sequence). The CDR3 DNA reads TGTGCTAGCAGCCCGGACAGGGGAAACAATGAGCAGTTCTTC. It codes for CASSPDRGNNEQFF.

The chain is built from TRBV28 and TRBJ1-5, with D tentatively TRBD1 (6 bases). CDR1 and CDR2 from the germline V gene are MDHEN and SYDVKM. This CDR3 has 15 residues. The V and J ends lost 6 bases and 3 bases respectively, with 15 bases between them. CDR3 DNA sequence: TGTGCCAGCAGCCTAGGCGACAGGACCAATCAGCCCCAGCATTTT. It translates to CASSLGDRTNQPQHF.

J is TRBJ2-3 and V is TRBV5-6, with D possibly TRBD1 on 6 matching bases. Germline CDR1 reads SGHDT; CDR2 reads YYEEEE. CDR3 size: 15 residues. V dropped 4 bases and J dropped 2 bases, with 14 bases sitting between them. CDR3 bases: TGTGCCAGCAGCACTACAGGGAAGTTCACAGATACGCAGTATTTT. This gives the protein CASSTTGKFTDTQYF.

V gene TRBV9 combines with J gene TRBJ2-7; 9 bases are shared with TRBD2. Germline lookup yields CDR1 SGDLS and CDR2 YYNGEE. The trim removed 0 bases at V and 1 base at J, leaving 5 bases unmatched. This CDR3 is 16 amino acids long. The CDR3 DNA reads as TGTGCCAGCAGCGTAGGTGCGGGAGGGCTATCCTACGAGCAGTACTTC. It yields the protein CASSVGAGGLSYEQYF.